The clone carrying this TCR beta chain was picked up one time. This sample is part of a study of shared clonotypes between healthy human individuals. Germline-derived CDR1 and CDR2 are SGHRS and YFSETQ. The CDR3 has 20 residues. V trimming: 4 bases; J trimming: 0 bases; junction bases outside the gene matches: 18. The data were produced by immunoSEQ multiplex PCR, yet TCRdb's version contains in-frame clones alone and is incomplete. The table shows a few million clones, with 85% to 95% occurring only once. V gene TRBV5-1 combines with J gene TRBJ2-3, with TRBD1 identical over 9 bases. The specimen was naive CD4+ T cells from PBMCs. Subset specified: CD45RA+ positively selected. The TCR originated in a man younger than 30 in good health. Some clones in this sample may be carry-over from other donors' samples. The CDR3 spells CASSAIGTGTIYTSTDTQYF. For the CDR3, the DNA is TGCGCCAGCAGCGCCATCGGGACAGGGACAATTTACACTAGCACAGATACGCAGTATTTT.